A single TCR beta chain is shown here with its context. This record belongs to a study of blood T cell repertoires in COVID-19. V lost 0 bases, J lost 4 bases, and 19 bases lay in between. The germline CDR1 and CDR2 sequences are SGHKS and YYEKEE (reference sequence). The CDR3 extends over 18 amino acids. Produced via immunoSEQ multiplex PCR; TCRdb's table is partial and in-frame only. The sample includes 200,000 to 300,000 clones, approximately 86% seen only once; the top ten take around 7.2%. This TCR came from a man aged 60-69 years who had recovered from COVID-19. The chain is built from TRBV5-5 and TRBJ1-4, with D possibly being TRBD1 (5 bases). Material for sequencing was peripheral blood. In DNA, the CDR3 is TGTGCCAGCAGCTTGGGGCCCATCCGGGGGACGGATAATGAAAAACTGTTTTTT. It codes for CASSLGPIRGTDNEKLFF. The variable domain in full, with the rest retrieved from reference TRBV5-5 and TRBJ1-4, is DAGVTQSPTHLIKTRGQQVTLRCSPISGHKSVSWYQQVLGQGPQFIFQYYEKEERGRGNFPDRFSARQFPNYSSELNVNALLLGDSALYLCASSLGPIRGTDNEKLFFGSGTQLSVL.